The entry below gives a single TCR beta chain sequence along with its context. V shed 0 bases and J shed 3 bases, with 7 bases lying between them. Germline V gives CDR1 LGHDT, CDR2 YNNKEL (reference sequence). The CDR3 runs 14 residues. Per the original methods: It was from reference gene primer amplification that nucleated cell counts were estimated. Measured with immunoSEQ multiplex PCR; TCRdb has only the in-frame clones, and not every one. The DNA gave D and trimming, while V, J and clone size come from that table. The sample carries 100,000 to 140,000 clones, about 91% recorded once. The entry originates in a study of blood T cell repertoires in COVID-19. Study-level information: From the United States, Italy and Spain came samples of acute and convalescent COVID-19. PBMCs, B-cell-depleted T cells, or T cells provided the cDNA or gDNA that made up the material.

The genes are TRBV3-1 (or the pseudogene TRBV3-2) and TRBJ2-3; a weak D match, TRBD1 (6 bases). The material sequenced was peripheral blood. The source of this sequence is a man over 45 with active or convalescent COVID-19. The CDR3 is CASSQEGATDTQYF. CDR3 DNA sequence: TGTGCCAGCAGCCAAGAGGGGGCAACAGATACGCAGTATTTT.